The clone carrying this T cell receptor beta chain was observed a handful of times. The germline V gene encodes CDR1 SGHTA and CDR2 FQGNSA. Trimming stripped 3 bases from V and 6 bases from J, with 11 bases between. The CDR3 spans 14 residues. Time point here: patch test 2, 6 weeks after DPC sensitization. Treatment: therapeutic diphenylcyclopropenone sensitization with weekly scalp DPC. This specimen comes from a study of human T cells and chemical hapten exposure. TCRdb reanalysed the RACE reads using MiXCR and keeps one entry per CDR3 protein. Here the sample spans about 110,000 distinct CDR3 sequences, roughly a tenth being singletons.

This receptor was taken from a middle-aged woman with alopecia areata. Some clones in this sample may be carry-over from other donors' samples. The gene calls are TRBV7-2 and TRBJ2-2; D gene uncertain. The starting material was whole blood, obtained in connection with sensitization to the hapten diphenylcyclopropenone (DPC). The DNA of the CDR3 is TGTGCCAGCAGCTTTGGGCCACCCCCCGGGGAGCTGTTTTTT. Its protein product is CASSFGPPPGELFF.